The clone carrying this TCR beta chain was seen a single time. Its antigen remains unidentified. These data belong to a study of OX40 agonist ivuxolimab in advanced cancers. General study results and limits: Clonal expansion was seen in CD4+ and CD8+ blood T cells by week 6 at 0.1 to 3.0 mg/kg. Partial responders dosed at 0.1-3.0 mg/kg displayed clonal expansion ranking among the lowest.

Trimming removed 0 bases from V and 11 bases from J, with 13 bases in between. Germline V gene data show CDR1 as GTSNPN and CDR2 as SVGIG (reference sequence). This CDR3 region has 12 residues. Libraries were prepared by immunoSEQ multiplex PCR; TCRdb keeps only in-frame clonotypes and omits some of them. The table lists over 55,000 clones, approximately 89% of them singletons. Collection of blood occurred at baseline, at cycle 4 day 1, and at cycle 7 day 1. The source is an adult with an advanced solid tumor such as melanoma, head and neck, liver or kidney cancer. The sequences come from CD4+ or CD8+ T cells sorted from blood, collected in a trial of the OX40 agonist ivuxolimab. The gene calls are TRBV30 and TRBJ1-1, with D uncertain. Here the CDR3 reads CAWSVDFLRAFF. Here the CDR3 DNA reads TGTGCCTGGAGTGTTGATTTTCTAAGGGCTTTCTTT.